One sample yielded the 20 T cell receptor beta chains listed below, sequenced in a study of blood T cell repertoires in COVID-19. Here immunoSEQ multiplex PCR was the method, and the copy in TCRdb shows in-frame clones only, minus some. The sample contains about 190,000 clones, about 81% of which appear only once. Material for sequencing was peripheral blood. The receptors were sampled from a woman older than 75 with COVID-19, enrolled during active disease.

This clone came up once. The chain employs TRBV10-3 and TRBJ1-1, with D possibly being TRBD1 (5 bases). The CDR3 consists of 13 residues. The germline V gene has CDR1 ENHRY and CDR2 SYGVKD. V lost 6 bases to trimming and J lost 0 bases, with 8 bases between them. The CDR3 DNA sequence: TGTGCCATCAGCTACAGGATGAACACTGAAGCTTTCTTT. Translation gives CAISYRMNTEAFF.

This clone was observed once. The genes are TRBV7-9 and TRBJ2-7, with D perhaps TRBD2 (6 bases). Trimming left V 5 bases short and J 2 bases short, with 16 bases between. This CDR3 contains 15 residues. CDR1 and CDR2 (germline): SEHNR, FQNEAQ (reference sequence). The CDR3 DNA follows: TGTGCCAGCAGCAAAGAGCGGGCCCCTGCCTACGAGCAGTACTTC. It encodes CASSKERAPAYEQYF. The full variable domain, in which reference TRBV7-9 and TRBJ2-7 provide the parts outside the CDR3, is DTGVSQNPRHKITKRGQNVTFRCDPISEHNRLYWYRQTLGQGPEFLTYFQNEAQLEKSRLLSDRFSAERPKGSFSTLEIQRTEQGDSAMYLCASSKERAPAYEQYFGPGTRLTVT.

The V call is TRBV28, the J call TRBJ2-1; 10 positions match TRBD2. The CDR3 is 16 amino acids. V lost 4 bases and J lost 4; bases outside the gene matches: 7. The germline V gene encodes CDR1 MDHEN and CDR2 SYDVKM. The CDR3 DNA sequence: TGTGCCAGCAGTTCCTCTAGCGGGAGACCTTACAATGAGCAGTTCTTC. It is translated as CASSSSSGRPYNEQFF.

The chain is built from TRBV12-3 or TRBV12-4 and TRBJ1-5, with D unresolved. Trimming removed 6 bases at V and 1 base at J, with 4 bases between. The CDR3 runs to 12 residues. CDR3 sequence: CASSKSNQPQHF. The CDR3 DNA sequence: TGTGCCAGCAGCAAAAGCAATCAGCCCCAGCATTTT.

This chain uses TRBV23-1 with TRBJ2-1; TRBD2 aligns across 9 bases. Being an ORF, TRBV23-1 has a function that is uncertain. J was trimmed by 7 bases and V by 3 bases; bases with no gene match: 13. CDR3 length equals 17 residues. CDR3 protein: CASSQSRAGGPGNEQFF. CDR3 sequence (DNA): TGCGCCAGCAGTCAGTCTCGTGCGGGAGGGCCGGGGAATGAGCAGTTCTTC.

There are a few counts of this clone. The rearrangement links TRBV27 to TRBJ2-7, with 7 positions matching TRBD2. The V gene's germline CDR1 is MNHEY and CDR2 SMNVEV (reference sequence). With V trimmed by 4 bases and J by 12 bases, 9 bases remained unmatched. CDR3 size: 12 residues. CDR3 residues: CASSSPSGLRYF. CDR3 sequence (DNA): TGTGCCAGCAGTTCCCCTAGCGGCTTACGGTACTTC.

This chain uses TRBV5-1 with TRBJ1-2, with TRBD1 matching 8 bases. CDR3 length: 14 amino acids. The junction had 7 bases not matched to a gene; V was cut back by 5 bases and J by 4 bases. The germline V gene encodes CDR1 SGHRS and CDR2 YFSETQ. CDR3 sequence (DNA): TGCGCCAGCAGGGACCTACAGGGGGGCTATGGCTACACCTTC. Encoded protein: CASRDLQGGYGYTF.

As for this clone: Other DNA sequences of this sample code for an identical CDR3. This chain links TRBV11-3 with TRBJ2-2; D unclear. The V gene lost 3 bases and the J gene lost 1 base, with 3 bases spanning the gap. This CDR3 is 13 amino acids long. From germline, CDR1 is SGHNT and CDR2 YENEEA. CDR3 DNA: TGTGCCAGCAGCTTTCTGAACACCGGGGAGCTGTTTTTT. Its translation: CASSFLNTGELFF. The variable domain in full, with the rest retrieved from reference TRBV11-3 and TRBJ2-2, is EAGVVQSPRYKIIEKKQPVAFWCNPISGHNTLYWYLQNLGQGPELLIRYENEEAVDDSQLPKDRFSAERLKGVDSTLKIQPAELGDSAVYLCASSFLNTGELFFGEGSRLTVL.

This chain connects TRBV5-4 to TRBJ1-1, with 7 bases identical to TRBD1. V trimming: 5 bases; J trimming: 4 bases; junction bases outside the gene matches: 8. Germline CDR1 is SGHNT and CDR2 is YYREEE (reference sequence). The CDR3 is 14 amino acids. In DNA form, the CDR3 reads TGTGCCAGCAGACCAGACAGGGCGGGCACTGAAGCTTTCTTT. It codes for CASRPDRAGTEAFF.

This chain connects TRBV5-5 to TRBJ2-7, with D perhaps TRBD1 (6 bases). This CDR3 spans 15 amino acids. From germline, CDR1 is SGHKS and CDR2 YYEKEE (reference sequence). The V gene lost 0 bases and the J gene lost 5 bases, with 15 bases spanning the gap. CDR3 sequence reads: CASSLDPGERNEQYF. DNA for the CDR3: TGTGCCAGCAGCTTGGACCCAGGGGAAAGGAACGAGCAGTACTTC.

The chain combines TRBV11-2 with TRBJ2-7; D may be TRBD2 (5 bases). Per germline, CDR1 SGHAT and CDR2 FQNNGV. This CDR3 comprises 11 residues. V dropped 5 bases and J dropped 9 bases, with 11 bases sitting between them. DNA for the CDR3: TGTGCCAGCAGCCGAACCCGGGGGCAGTACTTC. Residues: CASSRTRGQYF.

This clone occurred a few times. The chain carries TRBV4-1 and TRBJ2-7; D is possibly TRBD2 (5 bases). The CDR3 loop spans 13 amino acids. The germline gives CDR1 MGHRA, CDR2 YSYEKL. The V and J ends lost 1 base and 1 base respectively, with 5 bases between them. CDR3 amino acids: CASSQGGSYEQYF. CDR3 nucleotides: TGCGCCAGCAGCCAAGGCGGGTCCTACGAGCAGTACTTC.

The chain is built from TRBV29-1 and TRBJ1-4, with D possibly matching TRBD1 (6 bases). Between the trimmed V and J ends, which lost 6 bases and 12 bases, there was a span of 17 bases. This CDR3 comprises 12 residues. Germline-derived CDR1 and CDR2 are SQVTM and ANQGSEA. The CDR3 bases are TGCAGCGTCCGGGACAACTCGCGGGAACTGTTTTTT. This codes for CSVRDNSRELFF. Complete variable domain (other parts from reference TRBV29-1 and TRBJ1-4): SAVISQKPSRDICQRGTSLTIQCQVDSQVTMMFWYRQQPGQSLTLIATANQGSEATYESGFVIDKFPISRPNLTFSTLTVSNMSPEDSSIYLCSVRDNSRELFFGSGTQLSVL.

The chain has TRBV4-2 and TRBJ1-2; D is possibly TRBD1 (6 bases). The CDR3 loop spans 15 amino acids. Germline CDR1 reads LGHNA; CDR2 reads YNFKEQ. V was clipped by 0 bases and J by 5 bases, with 13 bases between them. The CDR3 coding sequence is TGTGCCAGCAGCCAAGATCTTGGCAGGGGTTATGGCTACACCTTC. Amino acid sequence: CASSQDLGRGYGYTF.

The chain links TRBV28 to TRBJ2-5; D is possibly TRBD1 (6 bases). CDR3 length: 16 residues. Germline V CDR1 and CDR2: MDHEN, SYDVKM. Trimming removed 2 bases from V and 4 bases from J, with 17 bases in between. The CDR3 reads CASSLGVWSGVETQYF. In DNA form, the CDR3 reads TGTGCCAGCAGTTTAGGGGTGTGGTCAGGGGTAGAGACCCAGTACTTC.

The V and J genes are TRBV11-2 and TRBJ2-1; 14 nucleotides align to TRBD2. CDR1 SGHAT and CDR2 FQNNGV come from the germline V gene. CDR3 length: 16 residues. V gave up 4 bases and J gave up 2 bases; unmatched junction bases: 1. CDR3 sequence: CASSWTSGGTYNEQFF. The CDR3 coding sequence is TGTGCCAGCAGCTGGACTAGCGGGGGGACCTACAATGAGCAGTTCTTC.

The chain has TRBV7-9 and TRBJ1-1; 8 bases align to TRBD1. CDR1 and CDR2 (germline): SEHNR, FQNEAQ (reference sequence). The V gene end was trimmed by 1 base and the J gene end by 6 bases; junction bases not matched to a gene: 10. The CDR3 covers 16 residues. CDR3 coding DNA: TGTGCCAGCAGCTTAGGGCAGGGGGCGCTGGACGCTGAAGCTTTCTTT. Amino acids: CASSLGQGALDAEAFF.

V and J are TRBV27 and TRBJ1-2, with D uncertain. The V gene lost 3 bases and the J gene lost 6 bases, with 11 bases spanning the gap. Per the germline V gene, CDR1 is MNHEY and CDR2 is SMNVEV (reference sequence). The CDR3 covers 13 residues. The CDR3 DNA sequence: TGTGCCAGCAGTTTTGAGGGAAGGGATGGCTACACCTTC. Translated: CASSFEGRDGYTF.

This chain uses TRBV28 with TRBJ1-2; 9 nucleotides align to TRBD1. The CDR3 covers 13 residues. From germline, CDR1 is MDHEN and CDR2 SYDVKM. V shed 6 bases, J shed 5 bases, and the junction held 4 bases outside the gene matches. The CDR3 loop reads CASRGQGLYGYTF. CDR3 DNA: TGTGCCAGCAGAGGACAGGGGCTTTATGGCTACACCTTC.

There are a few counts of this clone. The genes are TRBV18 and TRBJ2-7; 7 positions agree with TRBD1. Trimming removed 3 bases from V and 0 bases from J; junction bases left unmatched: 14. The germline CDR1 and CDR2 sequences are KGHSH and LQKENI. CDR3 length: 18 amino acids. CDR3 protein: CASSPSFRDRSSSYEQYF. The CDR3 DNA follows: TGTGCCAGCTCACCTAGCTTCCGGGACAGATCTAGCTCCTACGAGCAGTACTTC.